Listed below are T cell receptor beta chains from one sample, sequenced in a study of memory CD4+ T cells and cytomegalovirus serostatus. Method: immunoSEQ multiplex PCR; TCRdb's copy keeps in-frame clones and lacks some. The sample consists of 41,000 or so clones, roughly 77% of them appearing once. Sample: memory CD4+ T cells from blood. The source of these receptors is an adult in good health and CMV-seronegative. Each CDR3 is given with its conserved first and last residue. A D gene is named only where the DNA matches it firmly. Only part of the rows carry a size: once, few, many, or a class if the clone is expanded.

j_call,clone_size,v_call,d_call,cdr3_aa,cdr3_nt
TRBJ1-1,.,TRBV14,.,CASSRQGRTEAFF,TGTGCCAGCAGCCGCCAGGGTAGGACTGAAGCTTTCTTT
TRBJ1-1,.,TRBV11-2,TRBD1,CASSSLTGVNTEAFF,TGTGCCAGCAGCTCACTGACAGGGGTCAACACTGAAGCTTTCTTT
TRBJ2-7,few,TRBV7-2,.,CARPGPHYEQYF,TGTGCCAGACCCGGGCCGCACTACGAGCAGTACTTC
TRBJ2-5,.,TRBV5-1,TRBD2,CASSLVVLAGPQAETQYF,TGCGCCAGCAGCTTGGTGGTGCTAGCGGGACCTCAGGCAGAGACCCAGTACTTC
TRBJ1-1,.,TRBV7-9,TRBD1,CASSLEDREAFF,TGTGCCAGCAGCTTAGAGGACAGGGAAGCTTTCTTT
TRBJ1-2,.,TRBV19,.,CASSPQATNYGYTF,TGTGCCAGTAGCCCACAGGCAACTAACTATGGCTACACCTTC
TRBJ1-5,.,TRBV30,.,CAWRGGERQPQHF,TGTGCCTGGAGGGGAGGGGAACGGCAGCCCCAGCATTTT
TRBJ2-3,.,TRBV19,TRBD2,CASSTGGGRDTQYF,TGTGCCAGTAGTACCGGGGGGGGCAGAGATACGCAGTATTTT
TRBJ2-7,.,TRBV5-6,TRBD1,CASSPDTGTGVNEQYF,TGTGCCAGCAGTCCTGACACCGGGACAGGGGTCAACGAGCAGTACTTC
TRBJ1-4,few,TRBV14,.,CASSPYNIGEKLFF,TGTGCCAGCAGCCCGTACAATATCGGTGAAAAACTGTTTTTT
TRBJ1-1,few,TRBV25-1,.,CASSDWRDAFF,TGTGCCAGCAGTGATTGGAGGGATGCTTTCTTT
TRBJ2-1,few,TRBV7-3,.,CASSFLGGANNEQFF,TGTGCCAGCAGCTTCCTAGGGGGGGCTAATAATGAGCAGTTCTTC
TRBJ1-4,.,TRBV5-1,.,CASSLTGATNEKLFF,TGCGCCAGCAGCTTAACAGGTGCAACTAATGAAAAACTGTTTTTT
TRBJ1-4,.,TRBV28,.,CASRQGGNEKLFF,TGTGCCAGCAGACAGGGAGGAAATGAAAAACTGTTTTTT
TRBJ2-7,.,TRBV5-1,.,CASSSGLYSYEQYF,TGCGCCAGCAGCTCGGGACTTTACTCCTACGAGCAGTACTTC
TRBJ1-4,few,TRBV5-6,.,CASSSRVGRVEKLFF,TGTGCCAGCAGCTCTCGAGTGGGCAGGGTTGAAAAACTGTTTTTT
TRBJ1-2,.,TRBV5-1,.,CASSPDGDGYTF,TGCGCCAGCAGCCCCGACGGGGATGGCTACACCTTC
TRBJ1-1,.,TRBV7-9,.,CASSFVPGRVAFF,TGTGCCAGCAGCTTCGTTCCGGGACGGGTAGCTTTCTTT
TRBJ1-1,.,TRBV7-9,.,CASSLVGNTEAFF,TGTGCCAGCAGCTTAGTCGGGAACACTGAAGCTTTCTTT
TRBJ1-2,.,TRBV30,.,CAQSSGNYGYTF,TGTGCCCAATCCAGCGGGAACTATGGCTACACCTTC
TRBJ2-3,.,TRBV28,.,CASSLRSTDTQYF,TGTGCCAGCAGTTTACGTAGCACAGATACGCAGTATTTT
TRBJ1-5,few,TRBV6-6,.,CASGRGSNQPQHF,TGTGCCAGCGGGCGCGGGAGCAATCAGCCCCAGCATTTT